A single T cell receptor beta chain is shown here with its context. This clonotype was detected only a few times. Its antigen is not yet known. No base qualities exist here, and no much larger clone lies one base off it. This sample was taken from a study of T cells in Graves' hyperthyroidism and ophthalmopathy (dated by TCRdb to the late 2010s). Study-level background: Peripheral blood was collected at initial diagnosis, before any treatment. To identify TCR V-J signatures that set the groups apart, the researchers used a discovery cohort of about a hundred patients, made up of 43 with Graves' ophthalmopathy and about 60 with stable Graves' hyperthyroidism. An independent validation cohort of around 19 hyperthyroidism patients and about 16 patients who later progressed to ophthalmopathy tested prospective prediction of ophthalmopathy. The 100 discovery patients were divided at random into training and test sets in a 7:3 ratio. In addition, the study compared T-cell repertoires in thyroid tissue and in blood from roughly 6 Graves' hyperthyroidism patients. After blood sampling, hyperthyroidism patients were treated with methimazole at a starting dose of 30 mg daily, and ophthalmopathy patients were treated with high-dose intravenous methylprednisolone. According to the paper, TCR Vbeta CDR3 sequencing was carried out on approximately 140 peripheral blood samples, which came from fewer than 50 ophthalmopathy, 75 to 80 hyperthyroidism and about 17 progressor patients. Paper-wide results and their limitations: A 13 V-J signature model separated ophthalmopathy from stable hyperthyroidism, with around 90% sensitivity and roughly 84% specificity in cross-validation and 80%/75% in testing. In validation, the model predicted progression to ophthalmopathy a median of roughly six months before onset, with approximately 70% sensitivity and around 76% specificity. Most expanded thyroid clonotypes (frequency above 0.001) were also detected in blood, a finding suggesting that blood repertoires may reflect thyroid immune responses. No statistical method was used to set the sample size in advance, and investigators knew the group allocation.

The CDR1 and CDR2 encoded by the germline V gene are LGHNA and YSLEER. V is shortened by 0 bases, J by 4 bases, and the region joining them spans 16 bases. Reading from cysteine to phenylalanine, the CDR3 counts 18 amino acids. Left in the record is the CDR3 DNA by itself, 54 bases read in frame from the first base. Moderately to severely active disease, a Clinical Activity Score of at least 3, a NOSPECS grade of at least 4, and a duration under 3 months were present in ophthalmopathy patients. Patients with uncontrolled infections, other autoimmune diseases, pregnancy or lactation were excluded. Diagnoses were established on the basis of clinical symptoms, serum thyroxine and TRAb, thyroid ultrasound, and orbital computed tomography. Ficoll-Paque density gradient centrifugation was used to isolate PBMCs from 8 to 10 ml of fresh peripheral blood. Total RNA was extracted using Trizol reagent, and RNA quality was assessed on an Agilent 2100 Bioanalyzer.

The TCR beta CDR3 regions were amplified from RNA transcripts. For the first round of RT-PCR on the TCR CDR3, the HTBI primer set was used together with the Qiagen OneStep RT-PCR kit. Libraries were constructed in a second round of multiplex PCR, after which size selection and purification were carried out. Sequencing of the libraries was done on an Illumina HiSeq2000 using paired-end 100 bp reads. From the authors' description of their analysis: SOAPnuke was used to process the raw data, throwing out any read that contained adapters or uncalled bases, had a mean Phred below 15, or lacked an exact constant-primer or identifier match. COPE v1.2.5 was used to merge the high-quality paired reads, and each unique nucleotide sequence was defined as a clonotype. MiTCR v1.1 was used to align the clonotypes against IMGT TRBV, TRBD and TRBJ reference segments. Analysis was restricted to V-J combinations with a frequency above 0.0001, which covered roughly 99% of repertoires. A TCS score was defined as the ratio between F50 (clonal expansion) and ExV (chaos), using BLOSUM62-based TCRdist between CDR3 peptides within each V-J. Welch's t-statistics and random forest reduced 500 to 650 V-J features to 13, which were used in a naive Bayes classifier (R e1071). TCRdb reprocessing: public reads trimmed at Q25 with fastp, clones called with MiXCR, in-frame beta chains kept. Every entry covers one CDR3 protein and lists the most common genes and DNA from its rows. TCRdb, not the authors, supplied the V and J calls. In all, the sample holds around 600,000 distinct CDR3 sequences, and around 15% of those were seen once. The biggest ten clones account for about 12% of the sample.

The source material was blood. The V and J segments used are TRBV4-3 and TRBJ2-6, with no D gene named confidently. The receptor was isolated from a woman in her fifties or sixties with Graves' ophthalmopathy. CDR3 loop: CASSQDEGPERGANVLTF. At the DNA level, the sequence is TGCGCCAGCAGCCAAGATGAAGGGCCAGAAAGGGGGGCCAACGTCCTGACTTTC.